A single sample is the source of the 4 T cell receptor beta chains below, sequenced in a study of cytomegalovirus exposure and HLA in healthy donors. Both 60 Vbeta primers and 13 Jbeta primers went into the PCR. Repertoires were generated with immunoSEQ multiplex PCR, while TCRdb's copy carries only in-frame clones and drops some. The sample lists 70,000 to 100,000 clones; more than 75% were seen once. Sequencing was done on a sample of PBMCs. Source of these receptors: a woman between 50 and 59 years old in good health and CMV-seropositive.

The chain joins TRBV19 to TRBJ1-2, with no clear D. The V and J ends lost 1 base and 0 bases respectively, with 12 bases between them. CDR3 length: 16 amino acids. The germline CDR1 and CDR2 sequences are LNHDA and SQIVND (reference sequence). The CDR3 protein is CASSIVAAGTNYGYTF. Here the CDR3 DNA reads TGTGCCAGTAGTATAGTCGCAGCGGGAACTAACTATGGCTACACCTTC.

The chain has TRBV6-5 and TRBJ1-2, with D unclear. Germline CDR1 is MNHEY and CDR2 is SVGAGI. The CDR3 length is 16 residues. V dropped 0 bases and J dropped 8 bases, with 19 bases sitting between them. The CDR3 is CASSYSPMDPSGGYTF. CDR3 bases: TGTGCCAGCAGTTACTCACCCATGGACCCCTCGGGGGGCTACACCTTC.

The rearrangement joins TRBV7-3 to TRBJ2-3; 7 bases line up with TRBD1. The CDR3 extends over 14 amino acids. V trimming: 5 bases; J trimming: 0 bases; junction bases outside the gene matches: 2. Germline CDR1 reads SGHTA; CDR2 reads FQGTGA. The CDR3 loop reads CASSLQGSTDTQYF. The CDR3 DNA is TGTGCCAGCAGCCTACAGGGGAGCACAGATACGCAGTATTTT. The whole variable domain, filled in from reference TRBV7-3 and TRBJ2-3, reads GAGVSQTPSNKVTEKGKYVELRCDPISGHTALYWYRQSLGQGPEFLIYFQGTGAADDSGLPNDRFFAVRPEGSVSTLKIQRTERGDSAVYLCASSLQGSTDTQYFGPGTRLTVL.

CDR3 in amino acids: CAWGETGRLTEAFF. The DNA of the CDR3 is TGTGCCTGGGGGGAGACAGGGAGGTTAACTGAAGCTTTCTTT. V gene TRBV30 combines with J gene TRBJ1-1; 7 positions agree with TRBD1. With 5 bases clipped from V and 5 bases from J, the junction kept 11 bases outside the gene matches. CDR3 length: 14 residues. Looked up from germline, CDR1 is GTSNPN and CDR2 is SVGIG (reference sequence).